This TCR beta chain was found in a study of long-term antiretroviral therapy in people with HIV. Trimming took 2 bases from V and 4 from J, leaving 8 bases between them. This CDR3 has 13 residues. CDR1 is SGHAT and CDR2 is FQNNGV in the germline V gene. Study-level results: Clones expanded before ART dominated the repertoire at all time points.

Researchers report immunoSEQ v3.0 was run at survey level. The assay was immunoSEQ multiplex PCR, and TCRdb's table has in-frame clones only and misses some. The repertoire includes about 14,000 clones, around 80% of them detected once, and roughly 19% sits in the top ten. Sampling of each donor yielded at least one pre-ART PBMC sample and at least two post-ART PBMC samples. Turning to this clone: Its target is unknown.

Sequencing was performed on unsorted PBMCs, taken 1.3 years before starting antiretroviral therapy. The chain uses TRBV11-2 and TRBJ1-1; a weak D match, TRBD1 (6 bases). This sequence originates from a middle-aged man with HIV. This chain's CDR3 is CASSLSGATEAFF. The CDR3 DNA is TGTGCCAGCAGCTTATCAGGGGCCACTGAAGCTTTCTTT.